This entry concerns a single T cell receptor (beta chain). The antigen is undetermined. Generated by immunoSEQ multiplex PCR, the TCRdb table keeps only in-frame clones and is missing some. The sample includes 35,000 to 50,000 clones, around 72% of them seen just once. The source of the sample is a study of radiotherapy plus CTLA-4 blockade in lung cancer. Study at large: With over 25% of patients having disease control, objective responses were seen in roughly 18%.

Points from the study as a whole: Among blood TCR repertoires after radiotherapy plus ipilimumab, tumor-derived clones expanded. It was early blood T cell clone dynamics, with interferon-beta, that reportedly best predicted response.

Germline V lookup: CDR1 MDHEN, CDR2 SYDVKM. This CDR3 comprises 16 residues. V was pared by 2 bases and J by 9 bases, with 6 bases of the junction left unmatched. Chemo-refractory metastatic non-small-cell lung cancer patients received focal radiation with ipilimumab CTLA-4 blockade. The clonotype originates from a human donor with non-small cell lung cancer who had a complete response to radiotherapy plus ipilimumab. V gene TRBV28 combines with J gene TRBJ1-6; 11 positions match TRBD1. The source was peripheral blood, collected from a patient treated with radiotherapy plus ipilimumab. CDR3 residues: CASSLDVGTGGSPLHF. The CDR3 DNA is TGTGCCAGCAGTTTAGACGTCGGGACAGGGGGTTCACCCCTCCACTTT.